This T cell receptor (beta chain) was identified during a study of T cells after yellow fever vaccination. Study at large: Preparation used SMART-Seq v4 Ultra Low Input for the low-cell-number fractions.

Template switching with 5'RACE generated the TCR cDNA and added a universal primer site and UMIs. TCRdb redid the calling of the 5' RACE reads with MiXCR, one entry per CDR3 protein. The sample includes about 250,000 distinct CDR3 sequences, more than 3.5% of them seen just once. This clonotype was observed a handful of times. The sequences come from PBMCs, collected 15 days after the yellow fever booster vaccination. The receptor was isolated from a man aged 18 to 29 who received the YFV17D yellow fever vaccine.

CDR3 in amino acids: CASSDRVGGDSYNSPLHF. The DNA for the CDR3 is TGTGCCAGCAGCGACAGGGTCGGGGGGGACTCCTATAATTCACCCCTCCACTTT. The rearrangement links TRBV27 to TRBJ1-6; TRBD1 matches at 7 bases. CDR3 size: 18 residues. The ends lost 6 bases at V and 0 bases at J; junction bases unmatched: 11. Germline V gene sequence: CDR1 MNHEY, CDR2 SMNVEV (reference sequence).